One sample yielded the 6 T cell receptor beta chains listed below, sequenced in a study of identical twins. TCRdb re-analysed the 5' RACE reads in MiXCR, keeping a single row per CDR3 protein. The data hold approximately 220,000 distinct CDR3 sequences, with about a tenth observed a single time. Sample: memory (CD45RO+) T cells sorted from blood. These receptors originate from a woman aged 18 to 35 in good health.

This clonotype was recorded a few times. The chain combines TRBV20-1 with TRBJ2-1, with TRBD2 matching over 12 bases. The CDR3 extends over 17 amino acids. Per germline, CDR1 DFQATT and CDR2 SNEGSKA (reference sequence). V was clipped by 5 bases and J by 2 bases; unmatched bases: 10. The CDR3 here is CSAEWTSGISTYNEQFF. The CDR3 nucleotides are TGCAGTGCTGAATGGACTAGCGGGATTTCTACCTACAATGAGCAGTTCTTC.

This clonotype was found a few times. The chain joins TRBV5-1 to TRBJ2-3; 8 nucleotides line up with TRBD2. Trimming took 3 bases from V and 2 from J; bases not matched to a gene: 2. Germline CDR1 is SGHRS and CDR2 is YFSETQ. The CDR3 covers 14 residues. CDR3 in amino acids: CASSSGGDTDTQYF. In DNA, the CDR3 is TGCGCCAGCAGCTCCGGGGGGGACACAGATACGCAGTATTTT.

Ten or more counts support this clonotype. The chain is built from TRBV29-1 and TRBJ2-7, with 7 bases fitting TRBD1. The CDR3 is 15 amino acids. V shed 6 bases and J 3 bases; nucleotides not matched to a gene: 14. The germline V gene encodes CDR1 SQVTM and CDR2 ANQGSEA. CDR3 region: CSVRGLQGTLYEQYF. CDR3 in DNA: TGCAGCGTCCGTGGGTTACAGGGGACGCTCTACGAGCAGTACTTC.

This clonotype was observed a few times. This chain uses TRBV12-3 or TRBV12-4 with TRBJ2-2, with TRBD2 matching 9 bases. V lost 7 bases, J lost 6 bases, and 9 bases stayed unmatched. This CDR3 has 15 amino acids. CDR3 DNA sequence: TGTGCCAGCACCTTTTTCGAGCGGGAGGCCGGGGAGCTGTTTTTT. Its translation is CASTFFEREAGELFF.

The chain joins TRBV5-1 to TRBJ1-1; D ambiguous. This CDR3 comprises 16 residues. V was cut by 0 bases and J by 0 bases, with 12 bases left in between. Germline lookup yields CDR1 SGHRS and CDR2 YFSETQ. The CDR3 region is CASSLGGEGLNTEAFF. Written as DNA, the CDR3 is TGCGCCAGCAGCTTGGGTGGGGAAGGACTGAACACTGAAGCTTTCTTT. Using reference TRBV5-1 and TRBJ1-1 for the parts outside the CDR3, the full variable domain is KAGVTQTPRYLIKTRGQQVTLSCSPISGHRSVSWYQQTPGQGLQFLFEYFSETQRNKGNFPGRFSGRQFSNSRSEMNVSTLELGDSALYLCASSLGGEGLNTEAFFGQGTRLTVV.

CDR3 amino acids: CASSHQKREIEAFF. CDR3 sequence (DNA): TGTGCCAGCAGCCATCAGAAGCGGGAAATCGAAGCTTTCTTT. The chain employs TRBV3-1 and TRBJ1-1, with no clear D. V dropped 3 bases and J dropped 8 bases, with 16 bases sitting between them. Looked up from germline, CDR1 is LGHDT and CDR2 is YNNKEL (reference sequence). CDR3 length equals 14 residues.